This T cell receptor (beta chain) was obtained from a study of cytomegalovirus exposure and HLA in healthy donors (dated by TCRdb to 2016 to 2017). Context from the whole study: An earlier analysis of several hundred of the donors reported under 300 Gb of sequence data and some 110 million unique TCR beta sequences obtained from 180 million or so T cells. Donor age, sex, ethnicity and CMV serostatus were collected together with the repertoire data. A later genetic analysis took genome-wide SNP genotypes for about 65% of the 666 donors and used that subset as a discovery cohort. Along with the roughly 700-subject first cohort, a separate validation cohort of over a hundred different subjects was used. Among several hundred genotyped donors of the cohort, an average of roughly 230,000 unique TCR beta nucleotide sequences was sequenced per donor, of which about 18% were non-productive. The study aimed to test whether signatures of past pathogen exposure could be identified by cataloging public T cell receptors. Class I and class II HLA loci were covered by the typing at four-digit resolution. Of the roughly 390 genotyped donors, approximately 80% fell in the genetic ancestry cluster associated with self-reported Caucasian donors. Because of strong linkage in the cohort, 5 or 6 DR-DQ haplotypes were treated as single units for association and clustering. An earlier analysis of around 640 of the donors used high-throughput TCR beta sequencing to judge whether each TCR beta V gene segment behaved as functional or pseudogenic. The number of typed donors differed by locus: about 629-640 for A, B, C, DRB1 and DQB1; roughly 510 for DQA1; 606 for DPA1; and 400 to 480 for DPB1. All discovery cohort repertoires had been generated using a single sequencing platform. The study used immunosequencing to profile the T cell repertoires of 666 subjects and linked those repertoires to cytomegalovirus serostatus. Rather than using new phenotypic data, the later analysis identified candidate immune exposures from TCR beta sequences and from how often those sequences occurred across donors. To predict cytomegalovirus infection status, the study combined high-throughput TCR immunosequencing, statistical association of individual TCRs with disease status, and machine learning. A later analysis re-examined previously published TCR beta repertoires from roughly 650 donors and added high-resolution HLA genotyping to investigate patterns of TCR occurrence. An early release covering approximately 600 HLA-typed donors comprised approximately 300 gigabases of sequencing data and approximately 80 million unique TCR sequences. Here is what the overall study found, with its caveats: According to a later analysis, parvovirus B19, influenza, CMV and Epstein-Barr virus appeared linked to several top co-occurrence clusters. Across donors, most TCR sequences were observed very rarely, whereas some public TCRs were present in many individuals. For the cohort, immune exposure information was limited to CMV serostatus. In vitro tests confirmed that a few of the cytomegalovirus-associated TCR beta chains recognize cytomegalovirus antigens. Sequencing depth was assumed to be roughly uniform across donors in the presence/absence analyses, though that assumption may not hold. According to a later analysis, most CMV-associated TCR beta chains appeared to be HLA-restricted, and the HLA associations seemed to be driven largely by CMV exposure. Linkage disequilibrium might explain the correlated functional status among segregating V segments, but an unknown experimental factor could not be excluded. At a false discovery rate of 0.05, a later analysis linked approximately 18,000 TCR beta sequences to specific HLA alleles. The earlier analysis of approximately 590 of the donors excluded 15 to 20 rarely observed V segments, including chromosome 9 orphons, because counts were too low. The authors suggested that the approach could potentially be extended to other disease states and immunological phenotypes. The 87-base-pair reads could not distinguish some IMGT-functional V segments, including TRBV6-2 and TRBV6-3, so those segments were excluded. A further reported finding was that TCR beta sequences accurately predicted the HLA-A and HLA-B alleles for most subjects in the first cohort. A later analysis found that HLA-associated TCR beta chains were more clonally expanded and had lower generation probabilities than equally common non-associated chains. When HLA alleles, especially DR and DQ, strongly co-occurred, attributing TCR associations to individual alleles was difficult. The sequencing pipeline was judged likely to have produced a cluster of highly shared sequence variants as a technical artifact. The classifier was reported to diagnose cytomegalovirus status with high specificity and sensitivity in both the original and validation cohorts. Only TCR beta chains were sequenced in this cohort, and the absence of alpha or paired-chain data limited detectable features. In the study, some 180 TCR beta chains were listed as associated with cytomegalovirus. An earlier analysis of 587 of the donors showed that most TCR beta V segments appeared in productive rearrangements either about 87% or about 30% of the time, which broadly matched IMGT annotations. Compared with the roughly 600-donor mean, donors in an Asian-associated ancestry cluster had fewer N-insertions in productive TCRs, according to a later genetic analysis. Because HLA typing was unavailable for some donors at each locus, only the typed subset was used in association tests. In a later analysis, TCR association rates were found to vary across HLA loci, with the most associated TCRs seen for DRB1 alleles and the fewest for HLA-C alleles. V-gene and J-gene trimming of TCR beta chains was associated with a missense DCLRE1C variant in a later genetic analysis, and the association was replicated in an independent cohort.

The method behind the library was the immunoSEQ multiplex PCR assay. For the multiplex PCR, a mixture combining 60 forward primers for TCR Vbeta segments and 13 reverse primers for TCR Jbeta segments was used. The CDR3 region of rearranged TCR beta genes was amplified from genomic DNA by a multiplex PCR assay. Amplified TCR beta libraries were sequenced as 87-base-pair reads on the Illumina HiSeq System. Under the source paper's analysis protocol: A later analysis tallied 75 million to 85 million unique TCR beta chains across the 600 to 700 repertoires, and around 12 million of those chains were shared by two or more donors. Raw reads were error-corrected and collapsed into unique sequences by a nearest-neighbor algorithm in which closely related sequences were merged to remove PCR and sequencing errors. Alignment of CDR3 sequences to IMGT reference sequences was used to assign V, D and J gene segments. For a sequence to be retained, a match of at least six nucleotides was required to both a V gene segment and a J gene segment. Rearrangements were classified as productive when the CDR3 lacked stop codons and remained in frame with V and J, and all other rearrangements were classified as non-productive. Following IMGT convention, CDR3 was defined as the stretch from the second conserved V-encoded cysteine up to the conserved J-encoded phenylalanine. Sequences without an unambiguous match to a single V gene segment were excluded from the earlier analysis of about 630 of the donors. In an earlier analysis of 587 of the donors, V segments were called functional above 56.7% productive rearrangements and were called segregating when the between-donor standard deviation exceeded 5%. To diagnose cytomegalovirus status from the catalog of TCR beta chain sequences, a statistical classification framework was built. In a later analysis, TCR nucleotide sequences were compared against IMGT/GENE-DB human TR gene sequences so that V and J genes could be assigned. A later analysis assigned CDR3 sequences and most-parsimonious VDJ recombination scenarios with the TCRdist pipeline. A later analysis defined each TCR beta chain by its CDR3 amino acid sequence plus V-gene family, and excluded reads lacking a unique V-gene family. In a later analysis, around 650 highly shared, low-generation-probability nucleotide sequences were removed to address suspected cross-contamination and a sequencing artifact. In a later analysis, a clonal expansion index for each public chain was calculated from normalized within-repertoire ranks of inferred template counts. Generation probabilities in a later analysis came from a VDJ recombination model fitted to out-of-frame rearrangements, and those results were checked against IGoR. In a later analysis, TCR-TCR, TCR-HLA and TCR-CMV co-occurrence was scored with hypergeometric tests, and a repertoire-size bias correction was applied to TCR pairs. To estimate false discovery rates, a later analysis permuted the HLA or CMV assignments 20 times. In a later analysis, co-occurring TCRs were grouped using DBSCAN, with TCRdist sequence similarity added in when clustering inside HLA-allele-positive subsets. Repertoires with fewer than 30,000 or more than 120,000 public chains were left out of co-occurrence clustering, as were about 5 repertoires with anomalous nucleotide sharing. In its TCRdb copy, this immuneACCESS table keeps in-frame sequences only and misses some clones. Where compared with another copy, unresolved V genes explain less than half of these, and the others have no known cause. V, J and clone size were drawn from that table, and D and trimming were deduced from the DNA. The sample data list roughly 230,000 clones, and about nine tenths of these were observed just once. Around 1.7% of the sample comes from the top ten.

Concerning this clone itself: Its target antigen remains unknown. Qualities for individual bases were not recorded, and no much larger clone is one base off.

Relative to germline, V is 1 base shorter and J is 1 base shorter, with 5 bases between their ends. The CDR3 contains 13 residues, cysteine and phenylalanine counted. The CDR3 DNA has 39 bases and is translated from base 1. The germline V gene (reference sequence) gives CDR1 as SGHNT and CDR2 as YYREEE. The cohort consisted of some 730 healthy bone marrow donors. At the time of sampling, every cohort member was nominally healthy, though immune exposures that went unrecorded were likely present. The donor was CMV seronegative and was included in the group of about 350 seronegative cohort members. Each donor provided a peripheral blood sample, and peripheral blood mononuclear cells were used for TCR beta sequencing. The Qiagen DNeasy Blood Extraction Kit was used to extract genomic DNA from the blood cell samples.

This clonotype originated in a girl aged 2 to 10 in good health and CMV-seronegative. The rearrangement joined TRBV5-4 to TRBJ1-2, and the D gene may be TRBD1, 5 bases matching. Input material: PBMCs. CDR3 region: CASSLQGNYGYTF. The DNA reads as follows: TGTGCCAGCAGCTTGCAGGGTAACTATGGCTACACCTTC.